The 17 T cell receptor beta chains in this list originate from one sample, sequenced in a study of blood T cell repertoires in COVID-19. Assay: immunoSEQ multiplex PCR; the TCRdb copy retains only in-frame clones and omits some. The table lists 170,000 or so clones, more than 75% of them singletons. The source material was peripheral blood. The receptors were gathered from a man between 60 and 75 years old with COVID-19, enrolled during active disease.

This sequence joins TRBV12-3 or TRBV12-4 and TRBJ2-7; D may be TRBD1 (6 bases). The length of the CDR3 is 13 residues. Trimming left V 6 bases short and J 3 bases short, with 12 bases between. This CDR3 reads CASSHGTNYEQYF. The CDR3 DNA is TGTGCCAGCAGCCACGGGACAAACTACGAGCAGTACTTC.

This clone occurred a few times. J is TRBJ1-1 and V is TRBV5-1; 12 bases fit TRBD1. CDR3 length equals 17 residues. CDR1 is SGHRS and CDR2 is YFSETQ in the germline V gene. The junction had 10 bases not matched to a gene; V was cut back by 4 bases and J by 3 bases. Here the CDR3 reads CASSPGQGAARDTEAFF. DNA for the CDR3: TGCGCCAGCAGCCCGGGACAGGGGGCCGCTAGGGACACTGAAGCTTTCTTT.

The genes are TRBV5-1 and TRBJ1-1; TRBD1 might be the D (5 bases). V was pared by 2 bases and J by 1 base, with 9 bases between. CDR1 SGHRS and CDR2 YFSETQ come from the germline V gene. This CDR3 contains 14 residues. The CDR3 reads CASSLNQGNTEAFF. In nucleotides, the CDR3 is TGCGCCAGCAGCTTAAATCAGGGGAACACTGAAGCTTTCTTT.

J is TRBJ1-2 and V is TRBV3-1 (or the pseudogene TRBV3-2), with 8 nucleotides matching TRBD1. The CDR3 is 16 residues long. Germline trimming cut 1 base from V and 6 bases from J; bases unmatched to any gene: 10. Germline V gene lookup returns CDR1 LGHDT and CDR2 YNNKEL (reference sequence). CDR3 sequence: CASSQGVQGAGDGYTF. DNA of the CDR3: TGTGCCAGCAGCCAAGGCGTCCAGGGGGCTGGAGATGGCTACACCTTC.

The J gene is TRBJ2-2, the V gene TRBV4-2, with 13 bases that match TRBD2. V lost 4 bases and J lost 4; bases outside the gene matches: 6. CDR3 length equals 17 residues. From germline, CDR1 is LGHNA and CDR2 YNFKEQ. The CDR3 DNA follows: TGTGCCAGCAGCCTTTCAACTAGCGGGGGGGGCACCGGGGAGCTGTTTTTT. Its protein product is CASSLSTSGGGTGELFF.

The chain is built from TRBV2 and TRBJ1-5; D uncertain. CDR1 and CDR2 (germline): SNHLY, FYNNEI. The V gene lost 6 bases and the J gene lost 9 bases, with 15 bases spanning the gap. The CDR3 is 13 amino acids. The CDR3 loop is CASRVGTLLPQHF. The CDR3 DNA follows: TGTGCCAGCAGGGTGGGCACACTCTTGCCCCAGCATTTT.

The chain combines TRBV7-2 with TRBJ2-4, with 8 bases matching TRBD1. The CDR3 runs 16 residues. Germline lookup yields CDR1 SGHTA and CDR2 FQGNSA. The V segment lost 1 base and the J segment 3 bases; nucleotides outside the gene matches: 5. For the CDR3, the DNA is TGTGCCAGCAGCTTAGACAGGGGGTCAGTCAAAAACATTCAGTACTTC. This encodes CASSLDRGSVKNIQYF.

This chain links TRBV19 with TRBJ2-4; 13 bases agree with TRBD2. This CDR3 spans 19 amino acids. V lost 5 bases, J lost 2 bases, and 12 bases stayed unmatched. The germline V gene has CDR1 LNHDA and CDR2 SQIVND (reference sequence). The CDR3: CASSPGLAGASITKNIQYF. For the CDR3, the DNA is TGTGCCAGTAGTCCAGGACTAGCGGGAGCCTCAATAACCAAAAACATTCAGTACTTC. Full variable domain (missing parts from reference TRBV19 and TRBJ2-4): DGGITQSPKYLFRKEGQNVTLSCEQNLNHDAMYWYRQDPGQGLRLIYYSQIVNDFQKGDIAEGYSVSREKKESFPLTVTSAQKNPTAFYLCASSPGLAGASITKNIQYFGAGTRLSVL.

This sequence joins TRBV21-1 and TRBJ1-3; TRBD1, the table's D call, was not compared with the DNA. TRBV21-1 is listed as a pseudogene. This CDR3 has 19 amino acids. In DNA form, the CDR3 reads TGTGCCAGCAGCAAAGGTGGCAGAAGTCGTTTAAGCTCTGGAAACACCATATATTTT. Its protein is CASSKGGRSRLSSGNTIYF.

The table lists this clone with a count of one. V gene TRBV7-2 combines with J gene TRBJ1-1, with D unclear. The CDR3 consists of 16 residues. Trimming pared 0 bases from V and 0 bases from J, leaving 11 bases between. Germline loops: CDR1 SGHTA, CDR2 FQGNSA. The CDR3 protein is CASSLAGINMNTEAFF. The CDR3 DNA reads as TGTGCCAGCAGCTTAGCCGGGATTAACATGAACACTGAAGCTTTCTTT.

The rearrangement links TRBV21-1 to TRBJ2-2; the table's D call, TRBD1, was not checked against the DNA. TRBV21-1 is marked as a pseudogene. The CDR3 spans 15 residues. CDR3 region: CATPDRTGVTGELFF. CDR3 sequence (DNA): TGTGCCACCCCTGATCGAACAGGGGTCACCGGGGAGCTGTTTTTT.

The CDR3 is CASSYPAGQEFNGNQPQHF. CDR3 in DNA: TGTGCCAGCAGTTACCCCGCGGGACAGGAATTTAATGGCAATCAGCCCCAGCATTTT. The rearrangement links TRBV6-2 or TRBV6-3 to TRBJ1-5, with 8 nucleotides matching TRBD1. Germline loops: CDR1 MNHEY, CDR2 SVGEGT. The CDR3 length is 19 residues. With 2 bases clipped from V and 2 bases from J, the junction kept 14 bases outside the gene matches.

In nucleotides, the CDR3 is TGCGCCAGCAGTCAAGGGACAGTTACTAATGAAAAACTGTTTTTT. It is translated as CASSQGTVTNEKLFF. V gene TRBV23-1 combines with J gene TRBJ1-4, with TRBD1 identical over 7 bases. TRBV23-1 is marked as an open reading frame, function uncertain. The CDR3 has 15 amino acids. V lost 2 bases and J lost 2; bases outside the gene matches: 2.

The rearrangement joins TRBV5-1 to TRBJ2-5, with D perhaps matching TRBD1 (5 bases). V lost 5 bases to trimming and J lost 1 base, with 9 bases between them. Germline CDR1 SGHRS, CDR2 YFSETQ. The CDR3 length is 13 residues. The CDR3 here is CASRKDTQETQYF. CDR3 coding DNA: TGCGCCAGCAGGAAGGACACCCAAGAGACCCAGTACTTC.

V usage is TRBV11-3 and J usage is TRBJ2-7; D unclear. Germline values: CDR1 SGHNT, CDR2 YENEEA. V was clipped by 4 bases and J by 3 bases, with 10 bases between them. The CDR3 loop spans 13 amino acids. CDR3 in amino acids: CASSSPLFYEQYF. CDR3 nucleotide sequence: TGTGCCAGCAGCTCCCCTCTCTTCTACGAGCAGTACTTC.

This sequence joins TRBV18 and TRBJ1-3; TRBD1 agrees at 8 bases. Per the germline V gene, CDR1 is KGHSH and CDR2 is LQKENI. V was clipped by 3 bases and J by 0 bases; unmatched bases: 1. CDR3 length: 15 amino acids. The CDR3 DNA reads TGTGCCAGCTCACCGACAGGGGCCTCTGGAAACACCATATATTTT. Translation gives CASSPTGASGNTIYF.

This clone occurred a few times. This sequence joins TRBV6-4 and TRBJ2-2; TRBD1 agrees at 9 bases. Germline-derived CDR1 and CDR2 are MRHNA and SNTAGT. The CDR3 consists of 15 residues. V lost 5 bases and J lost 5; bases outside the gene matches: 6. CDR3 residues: CASSPQGAGTGELFF. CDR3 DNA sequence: TGTGCCAGCAGTCCACAGGGGGCGGGGACCGGGGAGCTGTTTTTT.